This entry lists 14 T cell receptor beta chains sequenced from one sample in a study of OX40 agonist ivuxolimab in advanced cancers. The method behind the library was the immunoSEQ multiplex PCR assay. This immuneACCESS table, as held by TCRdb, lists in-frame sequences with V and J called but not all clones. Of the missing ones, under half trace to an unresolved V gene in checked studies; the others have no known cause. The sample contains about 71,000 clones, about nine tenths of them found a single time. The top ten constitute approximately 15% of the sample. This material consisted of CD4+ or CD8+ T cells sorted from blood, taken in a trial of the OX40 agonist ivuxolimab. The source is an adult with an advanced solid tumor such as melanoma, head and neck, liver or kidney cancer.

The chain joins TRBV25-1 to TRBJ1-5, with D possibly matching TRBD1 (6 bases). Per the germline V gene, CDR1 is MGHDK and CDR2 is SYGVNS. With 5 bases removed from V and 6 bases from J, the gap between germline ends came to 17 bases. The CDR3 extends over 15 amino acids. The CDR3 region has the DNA TGTGCCAGCAGTTATGGAGGGGGTGGCCGTCAGCCCCAGCATTTT. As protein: CASSYGGGGRQPQHF.

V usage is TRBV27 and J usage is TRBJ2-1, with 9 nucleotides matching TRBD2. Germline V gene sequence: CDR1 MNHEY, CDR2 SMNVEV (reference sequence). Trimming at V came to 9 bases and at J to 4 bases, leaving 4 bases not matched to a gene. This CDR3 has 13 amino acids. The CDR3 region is CASSGSPYNEQFF. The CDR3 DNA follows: TGTGCCAGTAGCGGGAGCCCTTACAATGAGCAGTTCTTC.

CDR3 nucleotides: TGTGCCAGCAGTGAAAATAACGGTTGGGGAACTGAAGCTTTCTTT. Amino acids: CASSENNGWGTEAFF. The J gene is TRBJ1-1, the V gene TRBV2, with D hard to call. The CDR3 has 15 residues. The V gene lost 2 bases and the J gene lost 5 bases, with 15 bases spanning the gap. CDR1 and CDR2 from the germline V gene are SNHLY and FYNNEI. Full variable domain (outside the CDR3, taken from reference TRBV2 and TRBJ1-1): EPEVTQTPSHQVTQMGQEVILRCVPISNHLYFYWYRQILGQKVEFLVSFYNNEISEKSEIFDDQFSVERPDGSNFTLKIRSTKLEDSAMYFCASSENNGWGTEAFFGQGTRLTVV.

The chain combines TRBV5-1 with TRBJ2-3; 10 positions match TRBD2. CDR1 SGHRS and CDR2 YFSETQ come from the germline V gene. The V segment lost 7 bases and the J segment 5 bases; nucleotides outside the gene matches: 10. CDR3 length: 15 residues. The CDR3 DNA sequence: TGCGCCAGCTTACCGGGACTAGCGCGGATAGATACGCAGTATTTT. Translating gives CASLPGLARIDTQYF.

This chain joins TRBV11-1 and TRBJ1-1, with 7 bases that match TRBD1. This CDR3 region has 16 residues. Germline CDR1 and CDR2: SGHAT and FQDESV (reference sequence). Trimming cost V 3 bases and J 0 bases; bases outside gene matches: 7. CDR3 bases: TGTGCCAGCAGCTTGACGCGACAGGGCCTGAACACTGAAGCTTTCTTT. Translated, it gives CASSLTRQGLNTEAFF.

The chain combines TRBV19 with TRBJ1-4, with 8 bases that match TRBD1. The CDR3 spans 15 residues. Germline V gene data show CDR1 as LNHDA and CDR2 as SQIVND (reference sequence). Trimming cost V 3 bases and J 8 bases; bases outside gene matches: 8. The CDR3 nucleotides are TGTGCCAGTAGTATCCTCGGCAGGGGGCACGAAAAACTGTTTTTT. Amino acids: CASSILGRGHEKLFF.

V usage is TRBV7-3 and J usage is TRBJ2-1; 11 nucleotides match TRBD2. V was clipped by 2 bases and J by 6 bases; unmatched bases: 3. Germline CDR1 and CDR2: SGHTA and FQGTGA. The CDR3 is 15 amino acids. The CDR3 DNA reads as TGTGCCAGCAGCTTACAGACTAGCGGGACCAATGAGCAGTTCTTC. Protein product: CASSLQTSGTNEQFF. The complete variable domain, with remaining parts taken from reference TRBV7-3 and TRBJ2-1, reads GAGVSQTPSNKVTEKGKYVELRCDPISGHTALYWYRQSLGQGPEFLIYFQGTGAADDSGLPNDRFFAVRPEGSVSTLKIQRTERGDSAVYLCASSLQTSGTNEQFFGPGTRLTVL.

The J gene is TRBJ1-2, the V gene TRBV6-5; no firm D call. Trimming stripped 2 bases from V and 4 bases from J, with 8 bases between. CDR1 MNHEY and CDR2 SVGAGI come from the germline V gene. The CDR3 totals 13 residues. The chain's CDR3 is CASSYAGLYGYTF. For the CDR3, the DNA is TGTGCCAGCAGTTACGCCGGCCTCTATGGCTACACCTTC.

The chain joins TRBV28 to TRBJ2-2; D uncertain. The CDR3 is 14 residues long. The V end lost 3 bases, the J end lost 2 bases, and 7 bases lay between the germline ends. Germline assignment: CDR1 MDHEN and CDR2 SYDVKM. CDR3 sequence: CASSFRGNTGELFF. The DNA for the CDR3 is TGTGCCAGCAGTTTTCGTGGAAACACCGGGGAGCTGTTTTTT. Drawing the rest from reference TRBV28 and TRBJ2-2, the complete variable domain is DVKVTQSSRYLVKRTGEKVFLECVQDMDHENMFWYRQDPGLGLRLIYFSYDVKMKEKGDIPEGYSVSREKKERFSLILESASTNQTSMYLCASSFRGNTGELFFGEGSRLTVL.

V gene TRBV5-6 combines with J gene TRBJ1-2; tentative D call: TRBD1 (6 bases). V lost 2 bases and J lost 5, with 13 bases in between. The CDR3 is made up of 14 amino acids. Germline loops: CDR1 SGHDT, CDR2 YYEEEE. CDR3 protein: CASSFSSQGYGYTF. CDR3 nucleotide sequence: TGTGCCAGCAGCTTTTCCTCGCAGGGGTATGGCTACACCTTC.

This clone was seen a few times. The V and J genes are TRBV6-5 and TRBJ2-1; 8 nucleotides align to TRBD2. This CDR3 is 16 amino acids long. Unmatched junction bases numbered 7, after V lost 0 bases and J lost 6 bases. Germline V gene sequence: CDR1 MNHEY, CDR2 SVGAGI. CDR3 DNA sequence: TGTGCCAGCAGTTACTCGAAAAGCGGGAGTACCAATGAGCAGTTCTTC. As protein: CASSYSKSGSTNEQFF.

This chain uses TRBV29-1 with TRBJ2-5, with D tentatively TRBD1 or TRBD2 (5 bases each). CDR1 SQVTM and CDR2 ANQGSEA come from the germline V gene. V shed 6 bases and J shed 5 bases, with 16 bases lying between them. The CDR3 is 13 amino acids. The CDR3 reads CSVEGLGTETQYF. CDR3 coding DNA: TGCAGCGTCGAGGGTCTAGGGACGGAGACCCAGTACTTC.

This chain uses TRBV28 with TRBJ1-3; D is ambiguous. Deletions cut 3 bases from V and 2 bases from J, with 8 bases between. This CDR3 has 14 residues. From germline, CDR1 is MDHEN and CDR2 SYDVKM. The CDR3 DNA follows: TGTGCCAGCAGTTTCGGGGTACCTGGAAACACCATATATTTT. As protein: CASSFGVPGNTIYF.

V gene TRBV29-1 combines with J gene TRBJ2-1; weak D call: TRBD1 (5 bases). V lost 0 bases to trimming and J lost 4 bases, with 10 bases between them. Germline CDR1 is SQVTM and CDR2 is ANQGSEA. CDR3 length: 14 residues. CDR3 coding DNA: TGCAGCGTTGAAGAGGACACCTTATACAATGAGCAGTTCTTC. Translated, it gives CSVEEDTLYNEQFF.